Following are 3 T cell receptor beta chains from one sample sequenced in a study of read filtering for tumor transcriptome and immune sequencing (dated by TCRdb to 2018 to 2020). The listed sequencing device is Illumina HiSeq 4000. TCR libraries were constructed from 400 ng RNA using the Immunoverse kit, and molecular barcoded adaptors covering alpha/delta and beta/gamma chains were employed. TCRdb itself trimmed the public reads at Q25 with fastp, ran MiXCR and retained productive beta chains. Rows with one shared CDR3 protein collapse into an entry with the most common genes and DNA. This sample lists tens of thousands of distinct CDR3 sequences; roughly 15% were detected once. 65% to 75% of the sample belongs to the ten largest clones. The sequencing sample was made of a population of CD138-negative cells sorted from bone marrow. The label giving this sample's cell subset or site can be read as: bone marrow mononuclear cells depleted of CD138+ plasma/myeloma cells by negative magnetic selection. These receptors came from a donor aged 40 or older with multiple myeloma.

This clonotype was found many times. The chain combines TRBV7-9 with TRBJ1-1, with TRBD1 as a possible D gene (5 bases). The CDR3 spans 15 residues. The V end lost 2 bases, the J end lost 6 bases, and 16 bases lay between the germline ends. CDR1 SEHNR and CDR2 FQNEAQ come from the germline V gene (reference sequence). CDR3 nucleotides: TGTGCCAGCAGCTTACCTTGGCAGGGAGAGGCTGAAGCTTTCTTT. Protein product: CASSLPWQGEAEAFF.

On this clonotype itself: A much larger clone sits a single nucleotide away, making a read error possible. J is TRBJ2-3 and V is TRBV29-1; TRBD1 is a possible D gene (5 bases). The germline V and J ends were trimmed by 4 bases and 6 bases, with 8 bases remaining between them. Germline-derived CDR1 and CDR2 are SQVTM and ANQGSEA. The CDR3 runs to 11 residues. CDR3 sequence reads: CSVGWGDTQYF. The DNA of the CDR3 is TGCAGCGTTGGGTGGGGCGATACGCAGTATTTT.

This clonotype appeared many times. CDR3 amino acids: CASKRATQETQYF. The DNA for the CDR3 is TGTGCCAGCAAGAGAGCAACCCAAGAGACCCAGTACTTC. The rearrangement links TRBV7-6 to TRBJ2-5, with no clear D. The CDR3 spans 13 residues. The germline V gene has CDR1 SGHVS and CDR2 FNYEAQ. The V and J ends lost 7 bases and 1 base respectively, with 10 bases between them. Full variable domain (remainder filled in from reference TRBV7-6 and TRBJ2-5): GAGVSQSPRYKVTKRGQDVALRCDPISGHVSLYWYRQALGQGPEFLTYFNYEAQQDKSGLPNDRFSAERPEGSISTLTIQRTEQRDSAMYRCASKRATQETQYFGPGTRLLVL.